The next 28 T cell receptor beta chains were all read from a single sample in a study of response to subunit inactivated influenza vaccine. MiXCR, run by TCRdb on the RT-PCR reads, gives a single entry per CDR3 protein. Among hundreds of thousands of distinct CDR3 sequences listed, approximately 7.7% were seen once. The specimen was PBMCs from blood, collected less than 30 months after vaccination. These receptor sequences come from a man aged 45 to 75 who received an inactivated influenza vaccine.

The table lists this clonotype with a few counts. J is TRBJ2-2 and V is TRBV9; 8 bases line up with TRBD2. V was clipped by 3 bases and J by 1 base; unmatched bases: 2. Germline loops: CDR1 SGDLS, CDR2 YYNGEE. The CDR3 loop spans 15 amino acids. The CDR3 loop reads CASSAGGRNTGELFF. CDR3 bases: TGTGCCAGCAGCGCGGGGGGGAGGAACACCGGGGAGCTGTTTTTT.

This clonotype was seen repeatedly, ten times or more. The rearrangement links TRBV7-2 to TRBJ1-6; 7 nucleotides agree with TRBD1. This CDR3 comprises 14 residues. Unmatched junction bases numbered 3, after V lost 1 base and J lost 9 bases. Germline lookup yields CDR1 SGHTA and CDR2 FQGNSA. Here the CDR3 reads CASSLGPGGSPLHF. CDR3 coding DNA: TGTGCCAGCAGCTTAGGTCCAGGGGGTTCACCCCTCCACTTT.

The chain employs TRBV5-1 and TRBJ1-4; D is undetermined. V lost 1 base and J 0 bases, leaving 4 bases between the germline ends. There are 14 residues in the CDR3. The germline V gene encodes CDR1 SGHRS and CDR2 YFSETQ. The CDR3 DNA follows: TGCGCCAGCAGCTTGACATCAACTAATGAAAAACTGTTTTTT. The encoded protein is CASSLTSTNEKLFF.

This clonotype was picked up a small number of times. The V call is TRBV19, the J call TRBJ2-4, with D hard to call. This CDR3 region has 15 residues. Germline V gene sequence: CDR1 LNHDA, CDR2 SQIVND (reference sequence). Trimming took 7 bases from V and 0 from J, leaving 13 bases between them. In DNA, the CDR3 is TGTGCCAGTAACCCGACGGCTTTAGCCAAAAACATTCAGTACTTC. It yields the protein CASNPTALAKNIQYF.

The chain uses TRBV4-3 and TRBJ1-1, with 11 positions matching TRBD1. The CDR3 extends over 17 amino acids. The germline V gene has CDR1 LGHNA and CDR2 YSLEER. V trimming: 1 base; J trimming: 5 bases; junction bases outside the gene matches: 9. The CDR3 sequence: CASSQGTGGFRGTEAFF. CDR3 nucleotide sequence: TGCGCCAGCAGCCAAGGGACAGGGGGCTTTCGAGGAACTGAAGCTTTCTTT.

This CDR3 is CASSRQRQGVANEQFF. CDR3 DNA sequence: TGCGCCAGCAGCCGTCAACGACAGGGGGTTGCCAATGAGCAGTTCTTC. The genes are TRBV4-3 and TRBJ2-1; 9 bases are a match to TRBD1. Trimming cost V 4 bases and J 6 bases; bases outside gene matches: 10. The CDR3 loop spans 16 amino acids. The germline V gene has CDR1 LGHNA and CDR2 YSLEER.

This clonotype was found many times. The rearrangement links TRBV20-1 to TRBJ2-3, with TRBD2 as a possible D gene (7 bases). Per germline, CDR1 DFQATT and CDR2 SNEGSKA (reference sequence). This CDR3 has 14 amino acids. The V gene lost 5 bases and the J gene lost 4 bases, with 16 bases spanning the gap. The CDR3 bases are TGCAGTGCTGGGGGGGGCAGCGGCGCAGATACGCAGTATTTT. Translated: CSAGGGSGADTQYF.

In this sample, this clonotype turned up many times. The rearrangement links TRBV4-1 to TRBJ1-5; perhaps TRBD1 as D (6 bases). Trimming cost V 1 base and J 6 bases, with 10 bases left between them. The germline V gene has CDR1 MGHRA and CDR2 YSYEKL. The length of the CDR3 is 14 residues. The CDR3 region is CASSQGQDLQPQHF. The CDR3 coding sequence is TGCGCCAGCAGCCAAGGACAGGACCTTCAGCCCCAGCATTTT.

CDR3 amino acids: CSAPNFYEQYF. The CDR3 DNA sequence: TGCAGTGCACCAAACTTCTACGAGCAGTACTTC. V and J are TRBV20-1 and TRBJ2-7; D ambiguous. CDR3 length: 11 residues. Looked up from germline, CDR1 is DFQATT and CDR2 is SNEGSKA (reference sequence). V was pared by 6 bases and J by 3 bases, with 9 bases between.

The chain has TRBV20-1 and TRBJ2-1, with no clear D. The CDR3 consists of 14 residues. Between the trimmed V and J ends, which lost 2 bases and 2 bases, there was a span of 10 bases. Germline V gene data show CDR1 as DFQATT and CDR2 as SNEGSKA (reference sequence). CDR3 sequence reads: CSARSLVTYNEQFF. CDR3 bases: TGCAGTGCTAGATCCCTAGTAACCTACAATGAGCAGTTCTTC.

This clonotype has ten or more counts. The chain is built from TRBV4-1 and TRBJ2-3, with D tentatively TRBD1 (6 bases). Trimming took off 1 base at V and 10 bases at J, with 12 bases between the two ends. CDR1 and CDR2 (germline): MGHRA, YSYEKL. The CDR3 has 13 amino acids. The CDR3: CASSQVTAGAQYF. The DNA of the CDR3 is TGCGCCAGCAGCCAAGTGACGGCAGGGGCGCAGTATTTT.

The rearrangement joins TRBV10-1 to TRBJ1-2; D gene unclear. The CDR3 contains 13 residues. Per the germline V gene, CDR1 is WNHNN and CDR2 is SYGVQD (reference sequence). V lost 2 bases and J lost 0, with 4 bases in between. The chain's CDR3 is CASSEATNYGYTF. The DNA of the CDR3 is TGCGCCAGCAGTGAGGCCACTAACTATGGCTACACCTTC.

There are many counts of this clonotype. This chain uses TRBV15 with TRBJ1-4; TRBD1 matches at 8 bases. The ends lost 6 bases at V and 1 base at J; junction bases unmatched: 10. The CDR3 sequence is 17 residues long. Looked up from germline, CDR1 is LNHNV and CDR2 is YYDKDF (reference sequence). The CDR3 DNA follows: TGTGCCACCAGTGCCAGACAGGGGTCAGGAACTAATGAAAAACTGTTTTTT. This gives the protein CATSARQGSGTNEKLFF.

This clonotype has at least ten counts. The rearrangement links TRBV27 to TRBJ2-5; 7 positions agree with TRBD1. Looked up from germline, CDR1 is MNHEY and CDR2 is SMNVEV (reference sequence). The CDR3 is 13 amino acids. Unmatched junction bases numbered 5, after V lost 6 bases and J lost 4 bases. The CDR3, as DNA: TGTGCCAGCAGCGTTACAGGGGCAGAGACCCAGTACTTC. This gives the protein CASSVTGAETQYF.

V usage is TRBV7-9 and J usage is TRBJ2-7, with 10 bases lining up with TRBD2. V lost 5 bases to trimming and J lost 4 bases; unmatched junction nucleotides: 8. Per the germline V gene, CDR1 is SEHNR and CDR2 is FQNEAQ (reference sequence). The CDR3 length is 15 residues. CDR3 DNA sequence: TGTGCCAGCAGCCGTGGGCTAGCGGGAGTATACGAGCAGTACTTC. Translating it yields CASSRGLAGVYEQYF.

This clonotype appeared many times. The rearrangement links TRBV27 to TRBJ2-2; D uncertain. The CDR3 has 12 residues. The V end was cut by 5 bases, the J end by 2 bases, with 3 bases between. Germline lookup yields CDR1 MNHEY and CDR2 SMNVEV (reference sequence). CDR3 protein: CASSRNTGELFF. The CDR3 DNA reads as TGTGCCAGCAGTCGCAACACCGGGGAGCTGTTTTTT.

CDR3 region: CASSLVEGSNSPLHF. Here the CDR3 DNA reads TGTGCCAGCAGCTTAGTGGAGGGATCGAATTCACCCCTCCACTTT. The J gene is TRBJ1-6, the V gene TRBV7-2; D is unresolved. The germline gives CDR1 SGHTA, CDR2 FQGNSA. This CDR3 is 15 amino acids long. V was clipped by 1 base and J by 7 bases, with 11 bases between them. The full variable domain, its missing parts supplied by reference TRBV7-2 and TRBJ1-6, is GAGVSQSPSNKVTEKGKDVELRCDPISGHTALYWYRQSLGQGLEFLIYFQGNSAPDKSGLPSDRFSAERTGGSVSTLTIQRTQQEDSAVYLCASSLVEGSNSPLHFGNGTRLTVT.

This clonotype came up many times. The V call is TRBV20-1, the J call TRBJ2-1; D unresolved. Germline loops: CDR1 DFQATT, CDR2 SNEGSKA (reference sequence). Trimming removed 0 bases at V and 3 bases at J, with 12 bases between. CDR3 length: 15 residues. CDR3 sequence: CSARDLSLIYNEQFF. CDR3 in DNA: TGCAGTGCTAGAGATCTCAGTCTAATCTACAATGAGCAGTTCTTC.

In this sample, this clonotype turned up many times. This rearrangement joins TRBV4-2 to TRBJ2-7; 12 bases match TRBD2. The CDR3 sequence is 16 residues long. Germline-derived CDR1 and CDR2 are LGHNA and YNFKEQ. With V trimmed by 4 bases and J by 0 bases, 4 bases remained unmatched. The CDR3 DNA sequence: TGTGCCAGCAGCCCCAGGACTAGCGGGGACTCCTACGAGCAGTACTTC. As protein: CASSPRTSGDSYEQYF.

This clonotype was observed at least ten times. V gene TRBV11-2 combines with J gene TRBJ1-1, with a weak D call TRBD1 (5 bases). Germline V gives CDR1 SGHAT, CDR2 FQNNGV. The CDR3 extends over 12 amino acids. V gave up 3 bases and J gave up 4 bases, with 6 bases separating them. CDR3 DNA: TGTGCCAGCAGCTTCAGGGTCACTGAAGCTTTCTTT. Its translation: CASSFRVTEAFF.

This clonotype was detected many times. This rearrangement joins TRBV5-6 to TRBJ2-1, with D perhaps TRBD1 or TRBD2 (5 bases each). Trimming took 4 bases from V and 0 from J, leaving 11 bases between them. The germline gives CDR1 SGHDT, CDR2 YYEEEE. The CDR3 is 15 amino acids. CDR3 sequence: CASSGGRSSYNEQFF. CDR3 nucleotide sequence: TGTGCCAGCAGCGGGGGACGGAGCTCCTACAATGAGCAGTTCTTC. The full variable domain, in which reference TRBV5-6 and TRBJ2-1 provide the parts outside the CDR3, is DAGVTQSPTHLIKTRGQQVTLRCSPKSGHDTVSWYQQALGQGPQFIFQYYEEEERQRGNFPDRFSGHQFPNYSSELNVNALLLGDSALYLCASSGGRSSYNEQFFGPGTRLTVL.

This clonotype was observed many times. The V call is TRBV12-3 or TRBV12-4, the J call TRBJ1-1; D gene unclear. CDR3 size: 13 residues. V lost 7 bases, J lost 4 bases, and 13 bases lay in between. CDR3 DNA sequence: TGTGCCAGCAAGGCGGGGTCGCGCACTGAAGCTTTCTTT. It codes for CASKAGSRTEAFF.

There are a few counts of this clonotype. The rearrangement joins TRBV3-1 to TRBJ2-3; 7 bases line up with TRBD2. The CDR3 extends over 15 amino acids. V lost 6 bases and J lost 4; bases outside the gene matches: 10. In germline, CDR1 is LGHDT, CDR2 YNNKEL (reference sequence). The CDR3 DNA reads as TGTGCCAGCAGATTCAGCGGGAAGAGAGCAGATACGCAGTATTTT. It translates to CASRFSGKRADTQYF.

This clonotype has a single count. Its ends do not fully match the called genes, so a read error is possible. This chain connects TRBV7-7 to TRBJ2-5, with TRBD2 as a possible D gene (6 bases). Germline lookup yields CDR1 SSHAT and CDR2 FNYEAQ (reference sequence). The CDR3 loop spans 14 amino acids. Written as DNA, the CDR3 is TGTGTCAGCAGCGTTACGGGACTCAGGGAGACCCAGTACTTC. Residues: CVSSVTGLRETQYF.

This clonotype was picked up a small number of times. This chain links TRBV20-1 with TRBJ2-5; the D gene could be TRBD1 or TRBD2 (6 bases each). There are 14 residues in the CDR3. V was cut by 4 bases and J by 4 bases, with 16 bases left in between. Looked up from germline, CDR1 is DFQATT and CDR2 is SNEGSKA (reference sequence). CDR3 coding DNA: TGCAGTGCTACCGTTGGGGGGCGACCAGAGACCCAGTACTTC. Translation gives CSATVGGRPETQYF.

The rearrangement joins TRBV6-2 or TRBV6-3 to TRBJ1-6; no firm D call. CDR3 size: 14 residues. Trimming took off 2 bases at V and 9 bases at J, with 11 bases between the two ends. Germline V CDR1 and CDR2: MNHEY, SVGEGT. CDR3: CASSYGGRSSPLHF. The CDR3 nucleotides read TGTGCCAGCAGTTACGGAGGGAGGAGTTCACCCCTCCACTTT.

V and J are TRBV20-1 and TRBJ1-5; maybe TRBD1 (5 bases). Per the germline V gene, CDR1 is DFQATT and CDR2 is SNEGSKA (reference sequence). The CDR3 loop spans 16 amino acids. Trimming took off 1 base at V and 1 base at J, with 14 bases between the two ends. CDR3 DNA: TGCAGTGCTAGAGGAGGCGGTGGGGCGAGCAATCAGCCCCAGCATTTT. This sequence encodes CSARGGGGASNQPQHF.

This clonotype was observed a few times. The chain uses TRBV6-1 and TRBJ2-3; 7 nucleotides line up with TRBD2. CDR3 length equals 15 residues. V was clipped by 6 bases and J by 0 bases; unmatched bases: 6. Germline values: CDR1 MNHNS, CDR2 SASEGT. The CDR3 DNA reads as TGTGCCAGCAGCGGAAGCGGGGCTAGCACAGATACGCAGTATTTT. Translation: CASSGSGASTDTQYF.